The source of this T cell receptor beta chain is a study of blood T cell repertoires in COVID-19. Study at large: The study drew acute and convalescent COVID-19 samples from the United States, Italy and Spain.

The CDR3 runs 12 residues. Deletions cut 7 bases from V and 1 base from J, with 7 bases between. From germline, CDR1 is SGHTA and CDR2 FQGTGA. Authors' analysis steps: Reference gene primer amplification yielded estimated nucleated cell counts. Libraries were prepared by immunoSEQ multiplex PCR; TCRdb keeps only in-frame clonotypes and omits some of them. From that table come the V and J calls and clone size; the DNA was used to work out D and trimming. The data show 100,000 to 150,000 clones, approximately 81% seen once. The chain carries TRBV7-3 and TRBJ1-1; maybe TRBD1 (5 bases). Sequenced material: peripheral blood. The TCR comes from a man aged 55 to 70 with acute or convalescent COVID-19. CDR3 DNA: TGTGCCAGCATGGGGCCGAACACTGAAGCTTTCTTT. Its translation: CASMGPNTEAFF.